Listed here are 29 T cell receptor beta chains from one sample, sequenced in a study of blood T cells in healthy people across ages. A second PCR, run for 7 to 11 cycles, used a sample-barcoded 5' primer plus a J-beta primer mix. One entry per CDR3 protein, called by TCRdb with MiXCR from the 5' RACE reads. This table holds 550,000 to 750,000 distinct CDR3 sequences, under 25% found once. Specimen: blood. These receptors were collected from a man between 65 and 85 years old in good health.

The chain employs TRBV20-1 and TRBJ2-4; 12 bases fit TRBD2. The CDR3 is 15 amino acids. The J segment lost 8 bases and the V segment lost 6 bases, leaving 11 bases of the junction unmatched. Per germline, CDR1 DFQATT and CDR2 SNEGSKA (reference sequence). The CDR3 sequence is CSARPSGRVQDIQYF. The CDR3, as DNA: TGCAGTGCGCGCCCTAGCGGGAGGGTCCAAGACATTCAGTACTTC.

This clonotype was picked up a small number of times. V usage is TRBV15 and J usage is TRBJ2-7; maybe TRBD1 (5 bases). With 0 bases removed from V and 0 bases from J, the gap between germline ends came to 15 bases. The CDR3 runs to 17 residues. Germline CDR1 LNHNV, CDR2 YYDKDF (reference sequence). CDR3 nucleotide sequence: TGTGCCACCAGCAGAGATATTGACAGTTTTAGCTCCTACGAGCAGTACTTC. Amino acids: CATSRDIDSFSSYEQYF.

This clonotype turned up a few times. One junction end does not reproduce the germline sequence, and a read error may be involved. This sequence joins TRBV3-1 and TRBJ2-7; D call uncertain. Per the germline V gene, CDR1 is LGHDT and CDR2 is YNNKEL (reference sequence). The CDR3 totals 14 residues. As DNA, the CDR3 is TGTGCCAGCAGCCAAGCATCGGACGGATCACCCCTTGACTTC. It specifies CASSQASDGSPLDF.

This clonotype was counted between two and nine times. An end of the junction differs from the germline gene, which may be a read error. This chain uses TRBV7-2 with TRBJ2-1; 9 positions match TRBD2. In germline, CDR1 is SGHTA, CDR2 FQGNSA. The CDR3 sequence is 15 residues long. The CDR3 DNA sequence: TGTGCCAGCAGCCTAGCGGGATTCCCCAACAATGAGCAGTTCTTC. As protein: CASSLAGFPNNEQFF.

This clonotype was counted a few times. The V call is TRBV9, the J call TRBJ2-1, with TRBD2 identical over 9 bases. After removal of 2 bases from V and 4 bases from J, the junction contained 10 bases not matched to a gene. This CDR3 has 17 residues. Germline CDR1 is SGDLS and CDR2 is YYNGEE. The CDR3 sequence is CASSVGKLAGVYNEQFF. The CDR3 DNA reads TGTGCCAGCAGCGTGGGCAAACTAGCGGGCGTTTACAATGAGCAGTTCTTC.

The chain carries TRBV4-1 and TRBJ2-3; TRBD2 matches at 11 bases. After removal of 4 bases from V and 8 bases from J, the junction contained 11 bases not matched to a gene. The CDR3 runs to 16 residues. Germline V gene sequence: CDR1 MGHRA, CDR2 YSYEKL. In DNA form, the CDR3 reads TGCGCCAGCAGCCCCTGGGAACTAGCGGGAGATGGTACGCAGTATTTT. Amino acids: CASSPWELAGDGTQYF.

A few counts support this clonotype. The CDR3 here is CASSARGAALYEQYF. The CDR3 bases are TGTGCCAGCAGCGCTCGGGGAGCGGCCCTCTACGAGCAGTACTTC. This chain links TRBV2 with TRBJ2-7; D perhaps matches TRBD2 (5 bases). Germline V gene sequence: CDR1 SNHLY, CDR2 FYNNEI. The CDR3 is 15 amino acids. Trimming pared 6 bases from V and 3 bases from J, leaving 18 bases between.

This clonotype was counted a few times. CDR3 DNA sequence: TGCAGTGCTAGCCGGGGTTCAACTAATGAAAAACTGTTTTTT. Translated: CSASRGSTNEKLFF. This chain joins TRBV20-1 and TRBJ1-4; D is unclear. The CDR3 has 14 residues. The germline V and J ends were trimmed by 3 bases and 0 bases, with 8 bases remaining between them. Looked up from germline, CDR1 is DFQATT and CDR2 is SNEGSKA (reference sequence).

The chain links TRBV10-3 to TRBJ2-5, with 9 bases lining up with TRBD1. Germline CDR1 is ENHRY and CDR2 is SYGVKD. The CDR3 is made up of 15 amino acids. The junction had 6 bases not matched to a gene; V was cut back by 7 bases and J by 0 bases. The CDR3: CAIKGTGKYQETQYF. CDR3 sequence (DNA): TGTGCCATCAAAGGGACAGGGAAGTACCAAGAGACCCAGTACTTC.

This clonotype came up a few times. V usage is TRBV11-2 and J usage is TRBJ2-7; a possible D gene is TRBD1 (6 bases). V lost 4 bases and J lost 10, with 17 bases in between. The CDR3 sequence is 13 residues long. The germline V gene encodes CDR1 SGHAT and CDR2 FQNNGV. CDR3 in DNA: TGTGCCAGCAGCTCGACTCCGGGACACCAACAGTACTTC. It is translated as CASSSTPGHQQYF.

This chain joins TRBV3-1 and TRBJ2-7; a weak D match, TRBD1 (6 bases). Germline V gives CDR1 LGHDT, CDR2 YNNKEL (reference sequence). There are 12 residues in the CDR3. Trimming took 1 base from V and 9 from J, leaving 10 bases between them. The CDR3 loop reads CASSQGRGAQYF. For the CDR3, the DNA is TGTGCCAGCAGCCAAGGCAGGGGTGCGCAGTACTTC.

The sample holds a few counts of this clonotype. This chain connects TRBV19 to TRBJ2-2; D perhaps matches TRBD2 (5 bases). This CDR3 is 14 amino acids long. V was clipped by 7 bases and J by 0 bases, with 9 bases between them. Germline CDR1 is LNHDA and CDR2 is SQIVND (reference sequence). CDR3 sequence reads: CASIPGTNTGELFF. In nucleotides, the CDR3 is TGTGCCAGTATTCCGGGGACGAACACCGGGGAGCTGTTTTTT. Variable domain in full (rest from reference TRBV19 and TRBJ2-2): DGGITQSPKYLFRKEGQNVTLSCEQNLNHDAMYWYRQDPGQGLRLIYYSQIVNDFQKGDIAEGYSVSREKKESFPLTVTSAQKNPTAFYLCASIPGTNTGELFFGEGSRLTVL.

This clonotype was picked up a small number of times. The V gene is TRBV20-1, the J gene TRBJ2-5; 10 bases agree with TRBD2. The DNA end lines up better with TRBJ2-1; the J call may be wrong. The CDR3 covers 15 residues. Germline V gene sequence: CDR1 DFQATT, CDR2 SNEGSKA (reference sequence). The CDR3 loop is CSAWVGTSVNNEQFF. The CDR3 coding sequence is TGCAGTGCCTGGGTCGGGACTAGCGTAAACAATGAGCAGTTCTTC.

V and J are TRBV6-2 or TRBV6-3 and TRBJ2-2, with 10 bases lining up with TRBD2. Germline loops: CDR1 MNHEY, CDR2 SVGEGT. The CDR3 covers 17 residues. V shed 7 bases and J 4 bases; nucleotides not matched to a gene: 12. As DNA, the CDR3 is TGTGCCAGCACCACGGGAGCGGGAGGGCGAGTCACCGGGGAGCTGTTTTTT. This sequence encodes CASTTGAGGRVTGELFF.

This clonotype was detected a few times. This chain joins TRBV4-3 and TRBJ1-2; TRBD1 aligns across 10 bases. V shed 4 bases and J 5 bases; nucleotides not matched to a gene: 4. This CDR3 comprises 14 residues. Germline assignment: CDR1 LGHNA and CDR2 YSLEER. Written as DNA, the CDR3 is TGCGCCAGCAGCCCGGGACAGGGGAAGTATGGCTACACCTTC. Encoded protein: CASSPGQGKYGYTF.

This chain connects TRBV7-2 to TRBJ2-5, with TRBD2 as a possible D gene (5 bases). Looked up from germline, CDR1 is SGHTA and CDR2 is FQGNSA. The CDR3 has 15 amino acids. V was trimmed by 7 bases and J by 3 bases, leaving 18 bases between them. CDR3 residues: CASTLRRTVEETQYF. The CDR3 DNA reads TGTGCCAGCACCCTAAGAAGGACTGTCGAAGAGACCCAGTACTTC.

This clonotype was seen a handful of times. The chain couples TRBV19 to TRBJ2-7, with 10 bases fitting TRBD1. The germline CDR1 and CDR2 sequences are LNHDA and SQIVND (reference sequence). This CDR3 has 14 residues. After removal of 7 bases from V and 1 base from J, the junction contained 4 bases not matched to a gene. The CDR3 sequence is CASKGGQGSYEQYF. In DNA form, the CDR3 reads TGTGCCAGTAAGGGGGGACAGGGGTCCTACGAGCAGTACTTC.

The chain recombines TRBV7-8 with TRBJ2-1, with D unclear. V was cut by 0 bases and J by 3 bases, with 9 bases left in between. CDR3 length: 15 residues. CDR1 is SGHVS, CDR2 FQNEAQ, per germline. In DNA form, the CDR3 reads TGTGCCAGCAGCTTAGCAAACCCGAGCTACAATGAGCAGTTCTTC. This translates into CASSLANPSYNEQFF.

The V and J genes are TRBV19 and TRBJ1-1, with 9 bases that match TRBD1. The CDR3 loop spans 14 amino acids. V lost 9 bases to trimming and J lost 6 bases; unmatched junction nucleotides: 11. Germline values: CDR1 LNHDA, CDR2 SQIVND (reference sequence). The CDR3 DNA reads TGTGCCAGCCTCCCTGGACAGGGGTACGCTGAAGCTTTCTTT. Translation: CASLPGQGYAEAFF.

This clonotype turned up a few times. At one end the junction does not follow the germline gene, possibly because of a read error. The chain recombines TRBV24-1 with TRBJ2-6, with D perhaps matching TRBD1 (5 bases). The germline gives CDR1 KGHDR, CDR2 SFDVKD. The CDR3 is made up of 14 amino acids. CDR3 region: CATSDVYGANALTF. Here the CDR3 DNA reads TGTGCCACCAGTGATGTCTATGGGGCCAACGCCCTGACTTTC.

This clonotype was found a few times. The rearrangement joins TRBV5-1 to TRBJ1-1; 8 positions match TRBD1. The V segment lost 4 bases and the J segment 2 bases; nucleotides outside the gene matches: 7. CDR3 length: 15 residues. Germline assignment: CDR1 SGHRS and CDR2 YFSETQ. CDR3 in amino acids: CASSNGQGLNTEAFF. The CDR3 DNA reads TGCGCCAGCAGCAACGGACAGGGCCTAAACACTGAAGCTTTCTTT.

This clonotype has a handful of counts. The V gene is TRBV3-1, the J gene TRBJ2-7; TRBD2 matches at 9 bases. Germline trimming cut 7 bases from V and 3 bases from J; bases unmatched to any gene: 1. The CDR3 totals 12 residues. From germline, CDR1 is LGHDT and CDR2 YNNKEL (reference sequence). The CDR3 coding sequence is TGTGCCAGCACTAGCGGGAACTACGAGCAGTACTTC. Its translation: CASTSGNYEQYF.

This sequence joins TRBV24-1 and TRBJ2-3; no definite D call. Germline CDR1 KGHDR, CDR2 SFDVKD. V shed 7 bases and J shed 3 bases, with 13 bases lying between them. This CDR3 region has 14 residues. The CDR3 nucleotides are TGTGCCACCAGAGACGCGGAGAGGACAGATACGCAGTATTTT. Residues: CATRDAERTDTQYF.

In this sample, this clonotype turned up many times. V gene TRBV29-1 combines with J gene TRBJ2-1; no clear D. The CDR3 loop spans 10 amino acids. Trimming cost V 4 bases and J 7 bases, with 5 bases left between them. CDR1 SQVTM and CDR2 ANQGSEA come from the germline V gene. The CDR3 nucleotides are TGCAGCGTTGGAGCAAATGAGCAGTTCTTC. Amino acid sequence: CSVGANEQFF.

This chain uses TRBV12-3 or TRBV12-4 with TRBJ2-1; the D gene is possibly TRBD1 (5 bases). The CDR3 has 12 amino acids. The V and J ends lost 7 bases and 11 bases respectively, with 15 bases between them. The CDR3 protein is CASTSLSGQQFF. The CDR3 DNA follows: TGTGCCAGCACCTCACTCTCAGGGCAGCAGTTCTTC.

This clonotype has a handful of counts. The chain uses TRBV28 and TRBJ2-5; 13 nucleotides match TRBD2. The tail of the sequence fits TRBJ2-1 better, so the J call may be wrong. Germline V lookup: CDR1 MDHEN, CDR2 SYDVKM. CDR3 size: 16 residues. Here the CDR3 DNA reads TGTACCACCCGTCGGACTAGCGGGAGTATATACAATGAGCAGTTCTTC. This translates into CTTRRTSGSIYNEQFF.

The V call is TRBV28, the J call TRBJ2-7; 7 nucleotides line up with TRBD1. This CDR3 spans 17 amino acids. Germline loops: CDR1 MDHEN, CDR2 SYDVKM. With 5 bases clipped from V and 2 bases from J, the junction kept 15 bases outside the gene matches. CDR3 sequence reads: CASSAPLPGTVTYEQYF. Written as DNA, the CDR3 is TGTGCCAGCAGTGCACCACTACCCGGGACAGTCACCTACGAGCAGTACTTC.

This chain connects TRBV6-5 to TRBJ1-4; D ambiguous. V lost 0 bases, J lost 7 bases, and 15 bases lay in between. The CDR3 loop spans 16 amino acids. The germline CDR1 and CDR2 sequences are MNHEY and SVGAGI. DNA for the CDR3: TGTGCCAGCAGTTACTCGAGCTTTATATCAGTTGAAAAACTGTTTTTT. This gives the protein CASSYSSFISVEKLFF.

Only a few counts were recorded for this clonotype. CDR3 DNA: TGTGCCAGCAGCCAAGATCTTCGGTCGAACTATGGCTACACCTTC. It yields the protein CASSQDLRSNYGYTF. The chain uses TRBV14 and TRBJ1-2; D unresolved. This CDR3 has 15 amino acids. Germline-derived CDR1 and CDR2 are SGHDN and FVKESK. Trimming pared 0 bases from V and 2 bases from J, leaving 10 bases between.